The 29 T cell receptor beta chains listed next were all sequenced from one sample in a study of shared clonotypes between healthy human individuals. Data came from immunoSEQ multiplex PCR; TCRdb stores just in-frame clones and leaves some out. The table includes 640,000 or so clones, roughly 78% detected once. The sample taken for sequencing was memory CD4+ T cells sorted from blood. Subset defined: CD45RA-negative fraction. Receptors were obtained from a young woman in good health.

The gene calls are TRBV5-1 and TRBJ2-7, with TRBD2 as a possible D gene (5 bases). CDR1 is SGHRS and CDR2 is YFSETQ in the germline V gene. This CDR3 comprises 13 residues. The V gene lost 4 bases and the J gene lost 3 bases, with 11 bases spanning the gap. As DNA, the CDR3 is TGCGCCAGCAGCGAAAGCGGTTACTACGAGCAGTACTTC. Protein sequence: CASSESGYYEQYF.

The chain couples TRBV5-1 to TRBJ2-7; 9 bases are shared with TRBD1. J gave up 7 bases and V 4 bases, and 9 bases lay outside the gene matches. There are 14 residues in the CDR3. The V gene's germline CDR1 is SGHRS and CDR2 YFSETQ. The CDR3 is CASSPGQGLREQYF. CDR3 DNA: TGCGCCAGCAGCCCTGGACAGGGGTTGAGGGAGCAGTACTTC.

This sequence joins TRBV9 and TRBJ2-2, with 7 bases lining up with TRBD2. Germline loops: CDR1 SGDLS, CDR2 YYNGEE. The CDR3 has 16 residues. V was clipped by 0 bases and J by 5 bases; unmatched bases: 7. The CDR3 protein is CASSVGGSRRTGELFF. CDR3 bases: TGTGCCAGCAGCGTAGGCGGGAGTAGGAGAACCGGGGAGCTGTTTTTT.

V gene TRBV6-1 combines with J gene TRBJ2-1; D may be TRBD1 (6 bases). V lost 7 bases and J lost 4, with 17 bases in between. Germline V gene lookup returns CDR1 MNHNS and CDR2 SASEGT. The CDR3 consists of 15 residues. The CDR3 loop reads CASKEDRSHYNEQFF. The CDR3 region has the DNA TGTGCCAGCAAAGAGGACAGATCTCATTACAATGAGCAGTTCTTC.

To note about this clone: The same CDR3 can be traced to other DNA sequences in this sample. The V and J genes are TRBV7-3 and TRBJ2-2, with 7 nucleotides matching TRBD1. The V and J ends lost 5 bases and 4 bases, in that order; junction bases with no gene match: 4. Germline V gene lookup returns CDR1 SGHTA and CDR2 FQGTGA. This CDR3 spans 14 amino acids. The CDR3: CASSPSGGTGELFF. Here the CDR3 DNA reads TGTGCCAGCAGCCCATCAGGGGGCACCGGGGAGCTGTTTTTT.

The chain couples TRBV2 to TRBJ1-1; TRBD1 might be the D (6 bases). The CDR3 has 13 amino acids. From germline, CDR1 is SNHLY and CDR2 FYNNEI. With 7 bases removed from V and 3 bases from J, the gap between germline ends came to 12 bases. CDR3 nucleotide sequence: TGTGCCAGCACCGAAACAGGGTACACTGAAGCTTTCTTT. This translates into CASTETGYTEAFF.

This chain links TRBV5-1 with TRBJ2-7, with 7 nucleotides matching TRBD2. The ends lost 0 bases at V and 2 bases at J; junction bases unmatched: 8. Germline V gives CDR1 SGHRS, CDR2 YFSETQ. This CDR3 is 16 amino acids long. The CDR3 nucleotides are TGCGCCAGCAGCTTGGTCGCTAGCGGAGGGACCTACGAGCAGTACTTC. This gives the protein CASSLVASGGTYEQYF.

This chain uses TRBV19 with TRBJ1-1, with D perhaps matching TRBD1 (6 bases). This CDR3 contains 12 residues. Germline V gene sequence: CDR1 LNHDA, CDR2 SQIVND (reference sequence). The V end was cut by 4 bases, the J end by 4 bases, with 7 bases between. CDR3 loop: CASSRGATEAFF. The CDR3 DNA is TGTGCCAGTAGTAGGGGGGCCACTGAAGCTTTCTTT.

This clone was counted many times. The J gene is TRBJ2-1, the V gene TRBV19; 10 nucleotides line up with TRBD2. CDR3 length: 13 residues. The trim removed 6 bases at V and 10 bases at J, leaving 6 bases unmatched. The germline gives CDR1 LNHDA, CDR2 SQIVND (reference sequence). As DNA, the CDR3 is TGTGCCAGTAGAAGGCTAGCGGGAGACGAGCAGTTCTTC. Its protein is CASRRLAGDEQFF.

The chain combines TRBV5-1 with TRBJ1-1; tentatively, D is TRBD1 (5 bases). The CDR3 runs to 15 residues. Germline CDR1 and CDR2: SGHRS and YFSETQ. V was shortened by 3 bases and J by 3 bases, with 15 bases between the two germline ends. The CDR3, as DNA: TGCGCCAGCAGCTCCGGGCCAGGGCTGGACACTGAAGCTTTCTTT. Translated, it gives CASSSGPGLDTEAFF.

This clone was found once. CDR3 nucleotides: TGTGCCAGCAGACCCCGGACCCAGGGTGAGCAGTTCTTC. It codes for CASRPRTQGEQFF. The chain uses TRBV6-5 and TRBJ2-1; TRBD1 is a possible D gene (5 bases). Germline loops: CDR1 MNHEY, CDR2 SVGAGI. The CDR3 runs 13 residues. V lost 6 bases to trimming and J lost 9 bases, with 15 bases between them.

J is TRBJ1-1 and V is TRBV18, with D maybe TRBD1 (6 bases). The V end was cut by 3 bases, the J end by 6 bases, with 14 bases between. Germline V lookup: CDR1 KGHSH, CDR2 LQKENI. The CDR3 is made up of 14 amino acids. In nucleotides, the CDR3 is TGTGCCAGCTCACCTCACAGGGACGACCCTGAAGCTTTCTTT. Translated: CASSPHRDDPEAFF.

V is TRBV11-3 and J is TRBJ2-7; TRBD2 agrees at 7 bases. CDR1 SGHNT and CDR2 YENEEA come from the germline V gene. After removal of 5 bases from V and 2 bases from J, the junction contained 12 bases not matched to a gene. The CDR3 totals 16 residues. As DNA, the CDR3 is TGTGCCAGCAGCGAACAACCTAGCGGAACCACCTACGAGCAGTACTTC. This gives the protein CASSEQPSGTTYEQYF.

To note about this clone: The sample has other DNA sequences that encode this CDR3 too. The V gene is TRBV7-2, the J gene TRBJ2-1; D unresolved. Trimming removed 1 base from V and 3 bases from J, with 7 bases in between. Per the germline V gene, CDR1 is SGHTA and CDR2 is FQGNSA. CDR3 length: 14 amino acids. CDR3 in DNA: TGTGCCAGCAGCTTAGATAGCAGCTACAATGAGCAGTTCTTC. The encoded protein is CASSLDSSYNEQFF.

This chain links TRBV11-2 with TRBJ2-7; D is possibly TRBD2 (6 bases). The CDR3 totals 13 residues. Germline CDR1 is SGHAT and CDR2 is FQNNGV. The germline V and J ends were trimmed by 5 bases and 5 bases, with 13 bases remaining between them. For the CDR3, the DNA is TGTGCCAGCAGCACGGGACTGCGCCACGAGCAGTACTTC. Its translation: CASSTGLRHEQYF.

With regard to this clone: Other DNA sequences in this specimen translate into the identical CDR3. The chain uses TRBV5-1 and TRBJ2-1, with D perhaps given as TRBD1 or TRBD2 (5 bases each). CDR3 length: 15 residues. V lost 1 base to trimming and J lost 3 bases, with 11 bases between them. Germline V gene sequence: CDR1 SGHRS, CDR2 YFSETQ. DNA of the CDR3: TGCGCCAGCAGCTTGTCCTCAGGGAGCTACAATGAGCAGTTCTTC. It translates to CASSLSSGSYNEQFF.

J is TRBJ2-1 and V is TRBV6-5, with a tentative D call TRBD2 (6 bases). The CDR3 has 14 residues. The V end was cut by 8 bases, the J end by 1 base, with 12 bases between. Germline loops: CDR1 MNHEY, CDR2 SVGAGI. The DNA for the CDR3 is TGTGCCAGCTGCCCCGGGAGTTCCTACAATGAGCAGTTCTTC. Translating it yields CASCPGSSYNEQFF.

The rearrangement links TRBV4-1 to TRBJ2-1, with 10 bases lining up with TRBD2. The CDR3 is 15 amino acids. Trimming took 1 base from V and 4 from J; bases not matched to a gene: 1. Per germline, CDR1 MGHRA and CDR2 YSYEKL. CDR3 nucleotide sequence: TGCGCCAGCAGCCAAGGAGCGGGAGGGTACAATGAGCAGTTCTTC. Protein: CASSQGAGGYNEQFF.

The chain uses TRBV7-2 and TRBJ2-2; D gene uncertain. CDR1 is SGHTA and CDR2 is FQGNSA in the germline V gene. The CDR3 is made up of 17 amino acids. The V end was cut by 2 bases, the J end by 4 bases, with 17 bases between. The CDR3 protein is CASSLFMWGSGTGELFF. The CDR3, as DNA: TGTGCCAGCAGCTTATTTATGTGGGGTTCGGGCACCGGGGAGCTGTTTTTT.

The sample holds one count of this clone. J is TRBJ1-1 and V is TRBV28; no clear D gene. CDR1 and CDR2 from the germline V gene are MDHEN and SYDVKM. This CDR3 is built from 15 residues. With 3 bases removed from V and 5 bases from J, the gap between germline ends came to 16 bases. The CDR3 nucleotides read TGTGCCAGCAGTTTCTACACGACAACCATAACTGAAGCTTTCTTT. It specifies CASSFYTTTITEAFF.

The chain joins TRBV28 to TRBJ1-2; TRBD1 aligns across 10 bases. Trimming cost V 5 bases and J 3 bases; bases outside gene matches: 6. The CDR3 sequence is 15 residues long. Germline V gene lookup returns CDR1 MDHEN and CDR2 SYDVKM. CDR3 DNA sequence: TGTGCCAGCAGTAGGACAGGGGGGAGTCACTATGGCTACACCTTC. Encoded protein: CASSRTGGSHYGYTF.

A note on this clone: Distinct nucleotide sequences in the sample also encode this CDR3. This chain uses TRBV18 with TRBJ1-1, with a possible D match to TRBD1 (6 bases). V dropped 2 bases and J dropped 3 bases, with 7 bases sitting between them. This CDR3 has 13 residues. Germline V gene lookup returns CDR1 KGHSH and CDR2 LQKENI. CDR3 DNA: TGTGCCAGCTCACCAGCAGGGGACACTGAAGCTTTCTTT. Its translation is CASSPAGDTEAFF.

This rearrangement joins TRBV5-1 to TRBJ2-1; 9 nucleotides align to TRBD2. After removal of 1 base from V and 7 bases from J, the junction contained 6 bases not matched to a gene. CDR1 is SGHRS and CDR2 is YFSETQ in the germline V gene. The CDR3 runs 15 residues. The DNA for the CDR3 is TGCGCCAGCAGCTTGTCGGTAGCGGGAGCTAATGAGCAGTTCTTC. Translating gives CASSLSVAGANEQFF.

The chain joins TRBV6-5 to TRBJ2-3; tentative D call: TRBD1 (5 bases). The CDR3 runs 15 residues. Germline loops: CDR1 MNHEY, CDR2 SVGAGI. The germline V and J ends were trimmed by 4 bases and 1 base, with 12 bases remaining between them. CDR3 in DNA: TGTGCCAGCAGTTTAGCAGGGAAACGCACAGATACGCAGTATTTT. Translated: CASSLAGKRTDTQYF.

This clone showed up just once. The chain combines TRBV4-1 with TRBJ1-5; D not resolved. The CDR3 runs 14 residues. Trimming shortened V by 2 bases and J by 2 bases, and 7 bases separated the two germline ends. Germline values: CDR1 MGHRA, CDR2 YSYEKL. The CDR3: CASSQILGNQPQHF. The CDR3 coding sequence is TGCGCCAGCAGCCAAATCCTGGGCAATCAGCCCCAGCATTTT.

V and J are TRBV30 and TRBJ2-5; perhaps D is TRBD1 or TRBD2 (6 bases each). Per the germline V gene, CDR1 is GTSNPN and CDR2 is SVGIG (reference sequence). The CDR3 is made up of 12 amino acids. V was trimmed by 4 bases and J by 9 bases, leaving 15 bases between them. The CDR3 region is CAWTGGGKAQYF. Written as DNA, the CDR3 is TGTGCCTGGACTGGGGGCGGGAAGGCCCAGTACTTC.

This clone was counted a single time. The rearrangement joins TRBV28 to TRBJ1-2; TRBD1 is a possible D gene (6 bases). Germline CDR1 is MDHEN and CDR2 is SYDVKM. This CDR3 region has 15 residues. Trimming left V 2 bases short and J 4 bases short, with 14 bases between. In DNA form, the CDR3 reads TGTGCCAGCAGTTTACTTGGGGGCCACCTCTATGGCTACACCTTC. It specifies CASSLLGGHLYGYTF.

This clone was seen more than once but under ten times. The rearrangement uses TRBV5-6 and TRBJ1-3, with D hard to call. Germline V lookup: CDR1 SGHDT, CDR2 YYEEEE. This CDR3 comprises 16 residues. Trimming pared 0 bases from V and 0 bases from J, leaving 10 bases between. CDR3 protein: CASSLAGFDSGNTIYF. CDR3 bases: TGTGCCAGCAGCTTGGCCGGGTTCGACTCTGGAAACACCATATATTTT.

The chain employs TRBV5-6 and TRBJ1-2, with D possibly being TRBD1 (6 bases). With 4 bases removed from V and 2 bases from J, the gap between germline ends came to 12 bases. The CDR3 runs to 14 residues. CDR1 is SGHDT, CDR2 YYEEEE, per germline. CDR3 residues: CASSRNTGNYGYTF. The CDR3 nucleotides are TGTGCCAGCAGCAGAAATACAGGGAACTATGGCTACACCTTC.